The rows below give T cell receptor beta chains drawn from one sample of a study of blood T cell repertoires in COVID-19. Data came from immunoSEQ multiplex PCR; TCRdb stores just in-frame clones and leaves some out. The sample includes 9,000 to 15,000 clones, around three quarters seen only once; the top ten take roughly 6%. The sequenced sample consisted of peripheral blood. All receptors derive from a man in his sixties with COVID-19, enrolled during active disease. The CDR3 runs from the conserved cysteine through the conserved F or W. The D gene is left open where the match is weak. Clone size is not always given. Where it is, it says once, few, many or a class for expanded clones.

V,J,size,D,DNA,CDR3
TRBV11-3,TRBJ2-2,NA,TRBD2,TGTGCCAGCAGCAACGTAGCGGGAGACACCGGGGAGCTGTTTTTT,CASSNVAGDTGELFF
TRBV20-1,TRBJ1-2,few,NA,TGCAGTGCTAGCCGGGGAGAGGGCTACACCTTC,CSASRGEGYTF
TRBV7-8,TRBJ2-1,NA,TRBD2,TGTGCCAGCAGCCAAGGGGGGAGCGGGAGGTTGTCCTACAATGAGCAGTTCTTC,CASSQGGSGRLSYNEQFF
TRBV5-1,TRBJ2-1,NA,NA,TGCGCCAGCAGCTTCACCCCTGGCCCCAATGAGCAGTTCTTC,CASSFTPGPNEQFF
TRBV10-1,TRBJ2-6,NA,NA,TGCGCCAGCTGGGAGGACTGGTGTTGCTCTGGGGCCAACGTCCTGACTTTC,CASWEDWCCSGANVLTF
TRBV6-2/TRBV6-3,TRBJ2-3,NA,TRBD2,TGTGCCAGCAGCTCCGGGGGGGGCGGCACAGATACGCAGTATTTT,CASSSGGGGTDTQYF
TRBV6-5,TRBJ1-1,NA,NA,TGTGCCAGCAGGACGAGCCCGGGGGTAGGCACTGAAGCTTTCTTT,CASRTSPGVGTEAFF
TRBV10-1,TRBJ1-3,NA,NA,TGCGCCAGCAGGAGGCCCGCCTACTCTGGAAACACCATATATTTT,CASRRPAYSGNTIYF
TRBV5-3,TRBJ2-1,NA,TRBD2,TGTGCCACTCGCGGGGGGTCGGTAGGTGAGCAGTTCTTC,CATRGGSVGEQFF
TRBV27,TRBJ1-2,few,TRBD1,TGTGCCAGCAGTCATATGTCGACAGGGTTGAATGGCTACACCTTC,CASSHMSTGLNGYTF
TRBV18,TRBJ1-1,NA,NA,TGTGCCAGCTCCCGGGGAGGGAACACTGAAGCTTTCTTT,CASSRGGNTEAFF
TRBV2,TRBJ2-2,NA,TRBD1,TGTGCCAGCGAGAAAACGGACAGGGGACACGGGGAGCTGTTTTTT,CASEKTDRGHGELFF
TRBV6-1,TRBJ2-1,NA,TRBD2,TGTGCCAGCAGTGAACCTAGCGGGAGGGCCTACAATGAGCAGTTCTTC,CASSEPSGRAYNEQFF
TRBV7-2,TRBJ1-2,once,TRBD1,TGTGCCAGCAGCTGGGGACAGGGTACCTATGGCTACACCTTC,CASSWGQGTYGYTF
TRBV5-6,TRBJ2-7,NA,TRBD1,TGTGCCAGCAGCTCCCGACAGGGAAGGGTCTACGAGCAGTACTTC,CASSSRQGRVYEQYF
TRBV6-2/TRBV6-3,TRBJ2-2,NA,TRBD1,TGTGCCAGCAGTCCACCTGACAGGGGGAGGAACACCGGGGAGCTGTTTTTT,CASSPPDRGRNTGELFF
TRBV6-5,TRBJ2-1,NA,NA,TGTGCCAGCAGTTACTCGTTGGGGGGGCCGTCCGAGCAGTTCTTC,CASSYSLGGPSEQFF
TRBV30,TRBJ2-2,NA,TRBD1,TGTGCCTGGAGTCCCGACAGGGGCGGAGGGGAGCTGTTTTTT,CAWSPDRGGGELFF
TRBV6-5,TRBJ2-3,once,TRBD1,TGTGCCATCACAGGGGGAGGCACAGATACGCAGTATTTT,CAITGGGTDTQYF
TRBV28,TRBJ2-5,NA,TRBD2,TGTGCCAGCAGTAGCGGGAAAGAGACCCAGTACTTC,CASSSGKETQYF
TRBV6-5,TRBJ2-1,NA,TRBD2,TGTGCCAGCAGTTACAGGACTAGCGGGATATCGGATGAGCAGTTCTTC,CASSYRTSGISDEQFF
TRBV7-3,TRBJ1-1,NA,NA,TGTGCCAGCAGCCTCGTAGGGAGATACGATGAAGCTTTCTTT,CASSLVGRYDEAFF
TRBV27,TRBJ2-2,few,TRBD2,TGTGCCAGCAGTCGGCGGCTAGCGGGGGGATCGAACACCGGGGAGCTGTTTTTT,CASSRRLAGGSNTGELFF
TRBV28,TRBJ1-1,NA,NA,TGTGCCAGCAGTTTAGCAGGATCCACTGAAGCTTTCTTT,CASSLAGSTEAFF
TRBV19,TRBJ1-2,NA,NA,TGTGCCAGTAGTATAGTCCAGGGGCTGCGGTATGGCTACACCTTC,CASSIVQGLRYGYTF
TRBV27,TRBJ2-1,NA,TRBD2,TGTGCCAGCCGACTACTAGCGGGGGGCAACAATGAGCAGTTCTTC,CASRLLAGGNNEQFF
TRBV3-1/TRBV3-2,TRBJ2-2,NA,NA,TGTGCCAGCAGCCAAGCGGTGTCCGTCGGGGAGCTGTTTTTT,CASSQAVSVGELFF
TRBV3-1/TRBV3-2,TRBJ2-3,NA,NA,TGTGCCAGCAGCCAAAGGGGTAGCACAGATACGCAGTATTTT,CASSQRGSTDTQYF
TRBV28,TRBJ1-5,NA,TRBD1,TGTGCCAGCAGTTCCGGACAGGGTTGGAATCAGCCCCAGCATTTT,CASSSGQGWNQPQHF
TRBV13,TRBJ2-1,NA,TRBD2,TGTGCCAGCAGCTTTGAGGGGCTCGGGCTAGCGGGAAATGAGCAGTTCTTC,CASSFEGLGLAGNEQFF
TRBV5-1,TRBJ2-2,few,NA,TGCGCCAGCAGCCCTTCAGACAGGAACACCGGGGAGCTGTTTTTT,CASSPSDRNTGELFF
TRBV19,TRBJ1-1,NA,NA,TGTGCCAGTAGTATAGGAGGGGGAGCCGACGGTGAAGCTTTCTTT,CASSIGGGADGEAFF
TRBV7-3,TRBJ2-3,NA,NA,TGTGCCAGCAGCTTTGCGGGAGATACGCAGTATTTT,CASSFAGDTQYF
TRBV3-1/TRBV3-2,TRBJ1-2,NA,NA,TGTGCCAGCAGCCAAGATTATGTAGGCGGTTTCTATGGCTACACCTTC,CASSQDYVGGFYGYTF
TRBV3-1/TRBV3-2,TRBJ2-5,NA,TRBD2,TGTGCCAGCAGCCAAGCCGGGACTAGCGGGGAGACCCAGTACTTC,CASSQAGTSGETQYF
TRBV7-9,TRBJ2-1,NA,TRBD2,TGTGCCAGCAGCTTTAGCGGGGGGCCTAGTGGTGAGCAGTTCTTC,CASSFSGGPSGEQFF
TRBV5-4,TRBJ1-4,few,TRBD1,TGTGCCACCTCCGGGACAGAGAATGAAAAACTGTTTTTT,CATSGTENEKLFF